One sample yielded the 21 T cell receptor beta chains listed below, sequenced in a study of blood T cell repertoires in COVID-19. Sequencing used immunoSEQ multiplex PCR; TCRdb keeps in-frame clones, though not all of them. The sample lists 35,000 to 55,000 clones, about 88% seen once, with 15% to 18% in the top ten. Sequencing was carried out using peripheral blood. All receptors derive from a man aged 65-85 years with active COVID-19.

This chain connects TRBV10-1 to TRBJ2-5; D perhaps matches TRBD2 (5 bases). V lost 3 bases to trimming and J lost 5 bases, with 7 bases between them. The CDR3 covers 12 residues. Germline CDR1 WNHNN, CDR2 SYGVQD (reference sequence). Written as DNA, the CDR3 is TGCGCCAGCAGTGACCCGGGGGAGACCCAGTACTTC. Translated, it gives CASSDPGETQYF.

The rearrangement links TRBV4-2 to TRBJ2-7, with TRBD1 matching 7 bases. The CDR3 extends over 15 amino acids. Germline CDR1 is LGHNA and CDR2 is YNFKEQ. With V trimmed by 2 bases and J by 6 bases, 10 bases remained unmatched. The CDR3 protein is CASSQTRTGQGEQYF. The CDR3 DNA sequence: TGTGCCAGCAGCCAAACCCGGACAGGACAAGGCGAGCAGTACTTC.

V is TRBV18 and J is TRBJ1-1; 9 bases fit TRBD1. V dropped 0 bases and J dropped 4; count of bases not matched to a gene: 6. Germline CDR1 KGHSH, CDR2 LQKENI. The CDR3 covers 16 residues. The CDR3 DNA follows: TGTGCCAGCTCACCACCGAACAGGGGGCATGGCACTGAAGCTTTCTTT. Encoded protein: CASSPPNRGHGTEAFF.

The chain links TRBV6-5 to TRBJ2-1; no clear D gene. Germline CDR1 and CDR2: MNHEY and SVGAGI. The V end lost 5 bases, the J end lost 9 bases, and 17 bases lay between the germline ends. This CDR3 contains 14 residues. The CDR3 reads CASSHEKSLGEQFF. CDR3 nucleotide sequence: TGTGCCAGCAGTCACGAAAAAAGTCTCGGTGAGCAGTTCTTC.

V and J are TRBV6-2 or TRBV6-3 and TRBJ1-2, with D unclear. V was trimmed by 0 bases and J by 6 bases, leaving 8 bases between them. The CDR3 covers 13 residues. Germline V gene lookup returns CDR1 MNHEY and CDR2 SVGEGT. The CDR3 is CASSYSFSDGYTF. For the CDR3, the DNA is TGTGCCAGCAGTTACTCCTTCTCGGATGGCTACACCTTC.

The chain uses TRBV6-1 and TRBJ2-5, with 9 bases aligning to TRBD2. With V trimmed by 2 bases and J by 6 bases, 4 bases remained unmatched. Germline-derived CDR1 and CDR2 are MNHNS and SASEGT. The CDR3 runs 14 residues. DNA of the CDR3: TGTGCCAGCAGTGAATTAGCGGGGGTAAAGACCCAGTACTTC. Translation: CASSELAGVKTQYF.

This sequence joins TRBV7-9 and TRBJ2-1; 7 bases agree with TRBD2. The CDR3 extends over 12 amino acids. J gave up 1 base and V 11 bases, and 2 bases lay outside the gene matches. Germline-derived CDR1 and CDR2 are SEHNR and FQNEAQ (reference sequence). The CDR3 sequence: CAGGGSYNEQFF. The CDR3 DNA sequence: TGTGCCGGGGGGGGTTCCTACAATGAGCAGTTCTTC.

Here the CDR3 DNA reads TGTGCCAGTAATCAGGGGCAGGGTAATGAAAAACTGTTTTTT. Its protein is CASNQGQGNEKLFF. V gene TRBV19 combines with J gene TRBJ1-4; tentatively, D is TRBD1 (6 bases). Trimming pared 7 bases from V and 4 bases from J, leaving 13 bases between. CDR1 and CDR2 from the germline V gene are LNHDA and SQIVND (reference sequence). The CDR3 contains 14 residues.

The CDR3 loop is CASSSQGLRTEAFF. DNA of the CDR3: TGTGCCAGCAGCTCGCAGGGGTTACGCACTGAAGCTTTCTTT. This chain joins TRBV7-8 and TRBJ1-1, with D perhaps matching TRBD1 (6 bases). Looked up from germline, CDR1 is SGHVS and CDR2 is FQNEAQ. This CDR3 spans 14 amino acids. The V end lost 4 bases, the J end lost 4 bases, and 13 bases lay between the germline ends.

This rearrangement joins TRBV7-9 to TRBJ1-1, with D possibly being TRBD1 (6 bases). The CDR3 contains 14 residues. Per germline, CDR1 SEHNR and CDR2 FQNEAQ (reference sequence). V shed 3 bases and J shed 7 bases, with 15 bases lying between them. The chain's CDR3 is CASSFQAGEDEAFF. The CDR3 DNA follows: TGTGCCAGCAGCTTCCAAGCAGGGGAAGATGAAGCTTTCTTT.

The V gene is TRBV7-9, the J gene TRBJ2-7; the match to TRBD1 covers 8 bases. CDR1 SEHNR and CDR2 FQNEAQ come from the germline V gene (reference sequence). Trimming cost V 5 bases and J 5 bases; bases outside gene matches: 8. This CDR3 spans 14 amino acids. CDR3 loop: CASSRAAGGDEQYF. The CDR3 DNA is TGTGCCAGCAGCAGAGCGGCAGGGGGCGACGAGCAGTACTTC.

The gene calls are TRBV18 and TRBJ1-2, with D unclear. V was pared by 5 bases and J by 0 bases, with 10 bases between. The length of the CDR3 is 14 residues. Per the germline V gene, CDR1 is KGHSH and CDR2 is LQKENI. CDR3: CASSSTMANYGYTF. CDR3 sequence (DNA): TGTGCCAGCTCATCGACAATGGCTAACTATGGCTACACCTTC.

This sequence joins TRBV25-1 and TRBJ2-3, with TRBD2 matching over 7 bases. V shed 3 bases and J 7 bases; nucleotides not matched to a gene: 4. The CDR3 runs to 13 residues. Germline assignment: CDR1 MGHDK and CDR2 SYGVNS. CDR3 sequence: CASSDIGGNTQYF. CDR3 sequence (DNA): TGTGCCAGCAGTGATATCGGGGGGAATACGCAGTATTTT.

The chain couples TRBV29-1 to TRBJ2-7, with 7 nucleotides matching TRBD1. Trimming removed 0 bases from V and 5 bases from J; junction bases left unmatched: 7. Germline V CDR1 and CDR2: SQVTM, ANQGSEA. The CDR3 consists of 14 residues. The CDR3 coding sequence is TGCAGCGTTGAAGACGACAGGGTATCGGACGAGCAGTACTTC. It specifies CSVEDDRVSDEQYF.

V gene TRBV5-1 combines with J gene TRBJ1-3; 8 bases agree with TRBD1. The CDR3 sequence is 13 residues long. From germline, CDR1 is SGHRS and CDR2 YFSETQ. The J segment lost 8 bases and the V segment lost 4 bases, leaving 5 bases of the junction unmatched. In nucleotides, the CDR3 is TGCGCCAGCAGCGAGGACAGGGTTGACACCATATATTTT. This encodes CASSEDRVDTIYF.

This chain links TRBV5-6 with TRBJ1-5, with D possibly TRBD1 on 5 matching bases. Between the trimmed V and J ends, which lost 0 bases and 6 bases, there was a span of 16 bases. The CDR3 spans 16 residues. CDR1 is SGHDT, CDR2 YYEEEE, per germline. The DNA of the CDR3 is TGTGCCAGCAGCTTGGGGGCAGGGTTGCGCGGTCAGCCCCAGCATTTT. This encodes CASSLGAGLRGQPQHF. Complete variable domain (other parts from reference TRBV5-6 and TRBJ1-5): DAGVTQSPTHLIKTRGQQVTLRCSPKSGHDTVSWYQQALGQGPQFIFQYYEEEERQRGNFPDRFSGHQFPNYSSELNVNALLLGDSALYLCASSLGAGLRGQPQHFGDGTRLSIL.

The V gene is TRBV10-1, the J gene TRBJ1-5, with 12 bases identical to TRBD1. The CDR3 totals 17 residues. Germline CDR1 and CDR2: WNHNN and SYGVQD (reference sequence). Unmatched junction bases numbered 7, after V lost 6 bases and J lost 1 base. CDR3 DNA sequence: TGCGCCAGCAGGGGGGACAGGGGGCGAAACAGCAATCAGCCCCAGCATTTT. This translates into CASRGDRGRNSNQPQHF.

This chain uses TRBV5-1 with TRBJ2-5, with 12 bases that match TRBD2. The CDR3 sequence is 18 residues long. The junction had 6 bases not matched to a gene; V was cut back by 0 bases and J by 0 bases. Germline V gene sequence: CDR1 SGHRS, CDR2 YFSETQ. CDR3 coding DNA: TGCGCCAGCAGCTTGGGACTAGCGGGGGAAATGTACCAAGAGACCCAGTACTTC. This translates into CASSLGLAGEMYQETQYF.

The rearrangement joins TRBV6-5 to TRBJ2-7, with D possibly matching TRBD2 (6 bases). The CDR3 covers 16 residues. The V end was cut by 2 bases, the J end by 2 bases, with 16 bases between. Germline V gene sequence: CDR1 MNHEY, CDR2 SVGAGI. This CDR3 is CASSYGGSFAAYEQYF. The CDR3 coding sequence is TGTGCCAGCAGTTACGGGGGGTCCTTCGCCGCCTACGAGCAGTACTTC.

This sequence joins TRBV19 and TRBJ2-1; maybe TRBD1 (6 bases). The germline V gene encodes CDR1 LNHDA and CDR2 SQIVND (reference sequence). The CDR3 covers 13 residues. V was cut by 5 bases and J by 4 bases, with 9 bases left in between. The CDR3 sequence: CASSDDRYNEQFF. In DNA, the CDR3 is TGTGCCAGTAGTGATGACAGGTACAATGAGCAGTTCTTC.

V usage is TRBV19 and J usage is TRBJ2-6; TRBD1 matches at 7 bases. Losses at the gene ends were 7 bases for V and 5 bases for J; bases not matched to a gene: 14. CDR1 LNHDA and CDR2 SQIVND come from the germline V gene (reference sequence). This CDR3 is 17 amino acids long. In nucleotides, the CDR3 is TGTGCCAGTAATGCCGGGACAGCGAACGGCTGGGCCAACGTCCTGACTTTC. Protein: CASNAGTANGWANVLTF.